The 21 T cell receptor beta chains given below trace back to one sample, sequenced in a study of tumor-infiltrating lymphocytes in primary liver carcinoma. Without any cell sorting, roughly 18-34 mg of bulk tissue yielded co-extracted RNA and DNA. The input was around 530 ng total RNA; TCR beta cDNA was made from it with a constant-region primer. A slightly modified ARM-PCR protocol with three nested multiplex PCR rounds produced these TCR beta libraries. Rounds one and two of PCR, each of roughly 11 cycles, were primed with TRBV1-TRBV30 forward primers and a C-beta reverse primer. Each CDR3 protein gets one entry after TCRdb re-called the multiplex PCR reads with MiXCR. The table has about 130,000 distinct CDR3 sequences, around 64% seen once. The sample taken for sequencing was liver tumor tissue from sampling region 3. Specified subset: tumor region T3, left-lateral pole. The receptors shown here come from a woman in her sixties with primary liver carcinoma and hepatitis B virus infection.

As concerns this clonotype: One end of the junction is discordant with germline, which a read error may explain. This chain joins TRBV28 and TRBJ1-5; D is possibly TRBD1 (5 bases). Germline V lookup: CDR1 MDHEN, CDR2 SYDVKM. This CDR3 spans 15 amino acids. CDR3 loop: CASASGTGGYQPQQF. The CDR3 DNA is TGTGCCAGCGCATCCGGGACGGGCGGATACCAGCCCCAGCAATTT.

This chain uses TRBV29-1 with TRBJ2-3, with D unclear. Germline CDR1 reads SQVTM; CDR2 reads ANQGSEA. This CDR3 comprises 10 residues. Deletions cut 8 bases from V and 14 bases from J, with 17 bases between. Here the CDR3 DNA reads TGCAGCTCCTACACATATATGCGGTATTTT. As protein: CSSYTYMRYF.

This clonotype appeared a few times. A clone one base away is much larger, so this may be a read error. The rearrangement joins TRBV12-3 or TRBV12-4 to TRBJ2-1; the match to TRBD2 covers 10 bases. The CDR3 is 18 amino acids. The CDR3 here is CANSNRAGGVVSYNEQFF. The DNA for the CDR3 is TGTGCCAACAGTAACCGAGCGGGAGGGGTGGTCTCCTACAATGAGCAGTTCTTC.

The table lists this clonotype with many counts. V gene TRBV7-9 combines with J gene TRBJ2-1; D is perhaps TRBD1 (6 bases). The CDR3 has 16 amino acids. CDR1 SEHNR and CDR2 FQNEAQ come from the germline V gene (reference sequence). The germline V and J ends were trimmed by 4 bases and 2 bases, with 15 bases remaining between them. Here the CDR3 reads CASSSDRIRAYNEQFF. The DNA for the CDR3 is TGTGCCAGCAGCTCAGACAGGATTCGGGCCTACAATGAGCAGTTCTTC. Using reference TRBV7-9 and TRBJ2-1 for the parts outside the CDR3, the full variable domain is DTGVSQNPRHKITKRGQNVTFRCDPISEHNRLYWYRQTLGQGPEFLTYFQNEAQLEKSRLLSDRFSAERPKGSFSTLEIQRTEQGDSAMYLCASSSDRIRAYNEQFFGPGTRLTVL.

This clonotype was picked up many times. J is TRBJ1-1 and V is TRBV12-3 or TRBV12-4; D not certain. The CDR3 covers 14 residues. The V and J ends lost 7 bases and 1 base respectively, with 13 bases between them. This CDR3 is CASTYQHPNTEAFF. The CDR3 DNA follows: TGTGCCAGCACCTACCAGCACCCGAACACTGAAGCTTTCTTT.

By frequency in the sample, this clonotype is medium-sized (0.01 to 0.1%). The rearrangement uses TRBV11-2 and TRBJ2-4; no clear D gene. The germline V gene has CDR1 SGHAT and CDR2 FQNNGV. This CDR3 contains 14 residues. Between the trimmed V and J ends, which lost 6 bases and 7 bases, there was a span of 16 bases. CDR3 DNA: TGTGCCAGCAGGGTATCCCACTTGGGGAACATTCAGTACTTC. It yields the protein CASRVSHLGNIQYF.

For this clonotype: One base away lies a much larger clone, so this may be a sequencing read error. In this CDR3 the conserved last residue, phenylalanine or tryptophan, is missing, so a read error is likely. The chain links TRBV6-2 or TRBV6-3 to TRBJ2-2, with 7 nucleotides matching TRBD1. Trimming at V came to 6 bases and at J to 1 base, leaving 8 bases not matched to a gene. CDR3 length equals 16 residues. CDR1 and CDR2 (germline): MNHEY, SVGEGT. CDR3 DNA sequence: TGTGCCAGCAGCTCACAGGGACAGCTGAACACCGGGGAGCTGTTTGTT. Its translation: CASSSQGQLNTGELFV.

Turning to this clonotype: A read error may produce the germline difference seen at one junction end. The chain uses TRBV12-3 or TRBV12-4 and TRBJ2-5; 13 bases map to TRBD2. The CDR3 has 16 amino acids. The CDR3 loop reads CTSSPTSGRAGETQYF. In nucleotides, the CDR3 is TGTACCAGCAGTCCCACTAGCGGGAGGGCCGGGGAGACCCAGTACTTC.

The CDR3 DNA follows: TGTGCCAGCAGTGTTTATTTGGACACCAACTATGGCTACACCTTC. It translates to CASSVYLDTNYGYTF. The V call is TRBV2, the J call TRBJ1-2, with D perhaps TRBD1 (5 bases). The CDR3 runs 15 residues. V lost 4 bases, J lost 2 bases, and 14 bases lay in between. Per the germline V gene, CDR1 is SNHLY and CDR2 is FYNNEI.

This clonotype came up a few times. Given a much more abundant clone one base away, this may be a read error. V gene TRBV12-3 or TRBV12-4 combines with J gene TRBJ2-4; no reliable D call. This CDR3 comprises 12 residues. The CDR3 here is CVSSLMENIQYF. CDR3 nucleotide sequence: TGTGTCAGCAGTCTCATGGAAAACATTCAGTACTTC.

Worth noting for this clonotype: The junction departs from the called germline gene at one end, perhaps through a read error. The chain has TRBV29-1 and TRBJ2-3; 7 bases match TRBD1. Germline assignment: CDR1 SQVTM and CDR2 ANQGSEA. The CDR3 extends over 13 amino acids. As DNA, the CDR3 is TGCAGCGTCGGACAGGTTCAATCGGATATGCAGTATTTT. Amino acids: CSVGQVQSDMQYF.

Notes on this clonotype: The junction departs from germline at one end; a sequencing error may be responsible. The rearrangement uses TRBV7-8 and TRBJ2-3; no clear D. Germline V gene lookup returns CDR1 SGHVS and CDR2 FQNEAQ. CDR3 length: 14 residues. CDR3 DNA: TGTGTCAGCAGCTTCCTAGTTAAGTCAGATACGCTGTATTTT. Its translation: CVSSFLVKSDTLYF.

The chain is built from TRBV28 and TRBJ2-7; 13 bases agree with TRBD2. Looked up from germline, CDR1 is MDHEN and CDR2 is SYDVKM. J gave up 2 bases and V 6 bases, and 16 bases lay outside the gene matches. The CDR3 totals 19 residues. CDR3 in amino acids: CASRPQGSTSGRRPYEQYF. CDR3 nucleotides: TGTGCCAGCAGGCCTCAGGGGTCGACTAGCGGGAGGCGCCCCTACGAGCAGTACTTC.

The chain is built from TRBV11-2 and TRBJ2-2; 12 nucleotides line up with TRBD2. The germline gives CDR1 SGHAT, CDR2 FQNNGV. The CDR3 extends over 16 amino acids. J gave up 11 bases and V 9 bases, and 16 bases lay outside the gene matches. CDR3 residues: CASSLRLAGDAGELFF. In DNA, the CDR3 is TGTGCCAGTAGCCTCCGACTAGCGGGAGATGCGGGCGAGCTGTTTTTT.

The CDR3 protein is CASSPNSGRLGGMLFF. CDR3 bases: TGTGCCAGCAGTCCCAACAGCGGGAGACTGGGCGGGATGCTGTTTTTT. The chain recombines TRBV12-3 or TRBV12-4 with TRBJ2-2, with 8 bases that match TRBD2. Germline trimming cut 5 bases from V and 13 bases from J; bases unmatched to any gene: 18. This CDR3 is built from 16 residues.

Worth noting for this clonotype: Since no conserved phenylalanine or tryptophan closes the CDR3, a read error is the likely cause. The V call is TRBV11-2, the J call TRBJ2-5; D might be TRBD1 (7 bases). V was trimmed by 7 bases and J by 3 bases, leaving 15 bases between them. Germline V CDR1 and CDR2: SGHAT, FQNNGV. The CDR3 length is 14 residues. CDR3 residues: CASNSGGKKETQYL. The CDR3 nucleotides read TGTGCCAGCAACTCAGGGGGGAAAAAAGAGACCCAGTACCTC.

In the case of this clonotype: Sequence at one end of the junction differs from germline and may be a read error. CDR3 sequence: CANSQVEGGRTDTQYF. The CDR3, as DNA: TGTGCCAACAGCCAAGTGGAGGGAGGGCGCACAGATACGCAGTACTTT. This chain links TRBV4-2 with TRBJ2-3, with 7 bases lining up with TRBD2. In germline, CDR1 is LGHNA, CDR2 YNFKEQ. The CDR3 has 16 amino acids.

This clonotype was seen more than once but under ten times. The genes are TRBV14 and TRBJ2-5; D gene unclear. Germline CDR1 is SGHDN and CDR2 is FVKESK. V lost 0 bases to trimming and J lost 7 bases, with 9 bases between them. The CDR3 is 13 residues long. Here the CDR3 reads CASSQDVLGTQYF. In nucleotides, the CDR3 is TGTGCCAGCAGCCAAGACGTTTTGGGGACCCAGTACTTC.

On this clonotype: One junction end does not reproduce the germline sequence, and a read error may be involved. The CDR3 here is CASNLAWDYGYTF. CDR3 coding DNA: TGTGCCAGCAACTTAGCCTGGGACTATGGCTACACCTTC. The chain uses TRBV11-2 and TRBJ1-2; D remains unclear. CDR3 size: 13 residues. From germline, CDR1 is SGHAT and CDR2 FQNNGV.

Concerning this clonotype: At one of its ends the junction is not consistent with the germline gene, which may arise from a read error. The V call is TRBV12-3 or TRBV12-4, the J call TRBJ2-2; no clear D. The CDR3 length is 13 residues. The CDR3: CANSLEMAGELFF. CDR3 coding DNA: TGCGCCAACAGTTTAGAGATGGCCGGGGAGCTGTTTTTT.

This clonotype showed up many times. The rearrangement joins TRBV29-1 to TRBJ2-2; possible D gene TRBD2, 6 bases. V was cut by 3 bases and J by 6 bases, with 14 bases left in between. Germline V gene sequence: CDR1 SQVTM, CDR2 ANQGSEA. The CDR3 is made up of 14 amino acids. The CDR3 coding sequence is TGCAGCGTTGACGCGGGAATGGGATCCGGGGAGCTGTTTTTT. This gives the protein CSVDAGMGSGELFF.